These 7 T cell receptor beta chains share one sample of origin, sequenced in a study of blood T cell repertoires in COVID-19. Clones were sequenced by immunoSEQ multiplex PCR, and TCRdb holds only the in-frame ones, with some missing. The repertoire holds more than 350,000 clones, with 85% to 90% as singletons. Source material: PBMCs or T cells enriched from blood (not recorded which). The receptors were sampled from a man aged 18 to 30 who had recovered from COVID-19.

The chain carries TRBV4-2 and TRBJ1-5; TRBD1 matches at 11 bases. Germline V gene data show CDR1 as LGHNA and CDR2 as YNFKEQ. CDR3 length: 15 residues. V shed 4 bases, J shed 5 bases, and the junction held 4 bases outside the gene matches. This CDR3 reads CASSRVGQGDQPQHF. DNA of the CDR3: TGTGCCAGCAGCCGTGTGGGACAGGGGGATCAGCCCCAGCATTTT.

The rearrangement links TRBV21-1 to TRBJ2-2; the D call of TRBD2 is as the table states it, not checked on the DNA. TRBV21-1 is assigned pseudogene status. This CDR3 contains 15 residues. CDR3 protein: CASTQSGGATGELFF. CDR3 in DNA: TGTGCCAGCACCCAAAGCGGGGGGGCCACCGGGGAGCTGTTTTTT.

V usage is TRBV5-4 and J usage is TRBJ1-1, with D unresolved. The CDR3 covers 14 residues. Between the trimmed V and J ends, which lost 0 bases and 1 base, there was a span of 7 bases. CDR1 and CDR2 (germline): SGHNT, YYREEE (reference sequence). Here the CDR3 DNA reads TGTGCCAGCAGCTTGGTTCCCAGGAACACTGAAGCTTTCTTT. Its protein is CASSLVPRNTEAFF.

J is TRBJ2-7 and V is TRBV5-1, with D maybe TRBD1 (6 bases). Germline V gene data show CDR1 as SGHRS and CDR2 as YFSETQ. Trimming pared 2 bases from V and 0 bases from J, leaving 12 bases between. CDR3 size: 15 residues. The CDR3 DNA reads TGCGCCAGCAGCTTTTTCTGGGACAACTCCTACGAGCAGTACTTC. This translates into CASSFFWDNSYEQYF.

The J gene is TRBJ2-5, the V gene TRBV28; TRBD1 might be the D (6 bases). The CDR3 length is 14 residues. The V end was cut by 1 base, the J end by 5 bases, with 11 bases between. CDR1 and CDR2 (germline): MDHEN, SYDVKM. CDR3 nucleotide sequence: TGTGCCAGCAGTTTATCAACAGGGTCGGAGACCCAGTACTTC. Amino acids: CASSLSTGSETQYF.

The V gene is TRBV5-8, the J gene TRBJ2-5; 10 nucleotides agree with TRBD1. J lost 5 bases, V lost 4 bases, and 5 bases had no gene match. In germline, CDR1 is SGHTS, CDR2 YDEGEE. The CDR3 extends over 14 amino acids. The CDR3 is CASSLDRGRETQYF. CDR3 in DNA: TGTGCCAGCAGCCTGGACAGGGGGAGGGAGACCCAGTACTTC.

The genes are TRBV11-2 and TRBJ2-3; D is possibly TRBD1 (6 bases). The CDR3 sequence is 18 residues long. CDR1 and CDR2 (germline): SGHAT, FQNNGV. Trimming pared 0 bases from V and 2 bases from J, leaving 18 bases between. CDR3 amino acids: CASSLDLWTAKSTDTQYF. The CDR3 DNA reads TGTGCCAGCAGCTTAGACTTGTGGACAGCGAAGTCCACAGATACGCAGTATTTT.